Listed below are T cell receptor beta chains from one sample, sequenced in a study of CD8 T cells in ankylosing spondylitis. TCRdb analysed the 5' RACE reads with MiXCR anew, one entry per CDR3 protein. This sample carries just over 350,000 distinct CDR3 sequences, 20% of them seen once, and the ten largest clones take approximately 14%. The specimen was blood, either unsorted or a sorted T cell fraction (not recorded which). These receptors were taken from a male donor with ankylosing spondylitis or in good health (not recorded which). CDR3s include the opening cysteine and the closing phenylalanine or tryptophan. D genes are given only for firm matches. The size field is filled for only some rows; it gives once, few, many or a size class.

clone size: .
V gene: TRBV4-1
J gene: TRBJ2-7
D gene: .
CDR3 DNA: TGCGCCAGCAGCCTAATTGGGGGGAAATCCTACGAGCAGTACTTC
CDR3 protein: CASSLIGGKSYEQYF

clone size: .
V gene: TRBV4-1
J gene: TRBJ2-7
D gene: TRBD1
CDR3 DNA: TGCGCCAGCAGCCAAGGGCCCGGGACAGGGGTATACGAGCAGTACTTC
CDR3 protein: CASSQGPGTGVYEQYF

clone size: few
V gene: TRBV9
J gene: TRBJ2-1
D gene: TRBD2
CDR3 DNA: TGTGCCAGCAGCACATCGGGACTAGCGGGGTGGCAGTTCTTC
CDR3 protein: CASSTSGLAGWQFF

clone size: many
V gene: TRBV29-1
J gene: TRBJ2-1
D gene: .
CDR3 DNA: TGCAGCGTCGGTAGCTCCTACAATGAGCAGTTCTTC
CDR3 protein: CSVGSSYNEQFF

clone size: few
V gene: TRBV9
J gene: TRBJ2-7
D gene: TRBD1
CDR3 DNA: TGTGCCAGCAGCACTACAGGGGTTGGAAACGAGCAGTACTTC
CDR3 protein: CASSTTGVGNEQYF

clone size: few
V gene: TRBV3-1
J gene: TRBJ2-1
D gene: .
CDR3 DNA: TGTGCCAGCAGCCAAGTATCAGGGCATGAGCAGTTCTTC
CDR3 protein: CASSQVSGHEQFF

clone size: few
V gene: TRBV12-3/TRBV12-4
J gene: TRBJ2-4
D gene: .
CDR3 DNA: TGTGCCAGCGGGGGGACAGAAGAAAACATTCAGTACTTC
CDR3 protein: CASGGTEENIQYF

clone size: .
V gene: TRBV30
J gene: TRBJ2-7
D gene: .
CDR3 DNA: TGTGCCTGGAGTATGGGGGTTCACTACGAGCAGTACTTC
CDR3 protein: CAWSMGVHYEQYF

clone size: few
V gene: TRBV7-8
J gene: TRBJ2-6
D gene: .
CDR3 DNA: TGTGCCAGCAGCTTATTGGGGGGTTCTGGGGCCAACGTCCTGACTTTC
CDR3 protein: CASSLLGGSGANVLTF

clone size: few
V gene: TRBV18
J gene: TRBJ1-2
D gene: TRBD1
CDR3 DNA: TGTGCCAGCTCACCCATTCCGGGACAGCTTCGAGAAGGCTACACCTTC
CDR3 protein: CASSPIPGQLREGYTF

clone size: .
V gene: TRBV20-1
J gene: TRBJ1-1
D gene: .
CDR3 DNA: TGCAGTGCTAGAGATCACAGGAACACTGAAGCTTTCTTT
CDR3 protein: CSARDHRNTEAFF

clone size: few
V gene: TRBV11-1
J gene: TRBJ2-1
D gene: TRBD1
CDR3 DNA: TGTGCCAGCAGCGACAGACAGGGGAGGACTTTATTAGGGTCCTACAATGAGCAGTTCTTC
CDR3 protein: CASSDRQGRTLLGSYNEQFF

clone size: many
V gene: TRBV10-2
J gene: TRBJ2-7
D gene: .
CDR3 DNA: TGCGCCAGCAGTGCCGGGTTCTTCTACGAGCAGTACTTC
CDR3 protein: CASSAGFFYEQYF

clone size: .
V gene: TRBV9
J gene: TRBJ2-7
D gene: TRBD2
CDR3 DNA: TGTGCCAGCAGCCCAGTAGCGGGGGGAGGCTACGAGCAGTACTTC
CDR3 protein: CASSPVAGGGYEQYF

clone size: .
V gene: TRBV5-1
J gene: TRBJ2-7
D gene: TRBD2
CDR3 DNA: TGCGCCAGCAGCTTGGTGACTAGCGACATTTACGAGCAGTACTTC
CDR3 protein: CASSLVTSDIYEQYF

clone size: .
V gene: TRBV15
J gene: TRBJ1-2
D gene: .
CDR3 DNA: TGTGCCACCAGCAGAGATAGGGGAAGCTATGGCTACACCTTC
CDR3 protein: CATSRDRGSYGYTF

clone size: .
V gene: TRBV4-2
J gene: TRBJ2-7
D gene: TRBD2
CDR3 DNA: TGTGCCAGCAGCCAAGGACTAGCGGGGGCCGTCGACTACGAGCAGTACTTC
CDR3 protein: CASSQGLAGAVDYEQYF

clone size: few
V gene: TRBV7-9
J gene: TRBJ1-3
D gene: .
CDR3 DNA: TGTGCCAGCAGCTTAATCGCAGACTCCGGGTACGGAAACACCATATATTTT
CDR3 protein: CASSLIADSGYGNTIYF

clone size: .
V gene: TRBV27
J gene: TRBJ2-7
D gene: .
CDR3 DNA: TGTGCCAGCAGTTTAAAGGGTAACGGTTTTTACGAGCAGTACTTC
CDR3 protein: CASSLKGNGFYEQYF

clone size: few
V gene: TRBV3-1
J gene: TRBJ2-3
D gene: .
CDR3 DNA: TGTGCCAGCAGCCAGGAGGATACGCAGTATTTT
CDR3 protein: CASSQEDTQYF

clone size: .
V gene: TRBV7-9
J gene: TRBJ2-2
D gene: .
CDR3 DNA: TGTGCCAGCAACCTGGGGGTCGGGGAGCTGTTTTTT
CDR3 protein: CASNLGVGELFF

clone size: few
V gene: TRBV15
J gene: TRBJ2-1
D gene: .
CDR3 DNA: TGTGCCACCCGCGGGCGTACCCCTTCGAATGAGCAGTTCTTC
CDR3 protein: CATRGRTPSNEQFF

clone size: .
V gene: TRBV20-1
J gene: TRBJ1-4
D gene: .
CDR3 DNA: TGCAGTGCTCCCGTTCAGGAGTTTGGGGAAAAACTGTTTTTT
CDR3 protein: CSAPVQEFGEKLFF

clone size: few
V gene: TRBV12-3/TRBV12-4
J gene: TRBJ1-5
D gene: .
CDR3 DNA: TGTGCCAGCAGTTTAACGGATTATCAGCCCCAGCATTTT
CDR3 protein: CASSLTDYQPQHF

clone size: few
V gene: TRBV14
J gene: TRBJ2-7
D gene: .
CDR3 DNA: TGTGCCAGCAGCCTAGACAGTACGACCTACGAGCAGTACTTC
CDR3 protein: CASSLDSTTYEQYF

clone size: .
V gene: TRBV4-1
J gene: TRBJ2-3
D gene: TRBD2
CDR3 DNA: TGCGCCAGCAGCCTTGGGACTAGCGGACAGGGGACAGATACGCAGTATTTT
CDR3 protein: CASSLGTSGQGTDTQYF

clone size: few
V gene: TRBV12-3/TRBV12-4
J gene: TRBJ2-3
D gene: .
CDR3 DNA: TGTGCCAGCAGTTTGGGCGGACCAGGGACGGATACGCAGTATTTT
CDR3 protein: CASSLGGPGTDTQYF

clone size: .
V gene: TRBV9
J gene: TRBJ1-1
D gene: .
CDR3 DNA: TGTGCCAGCAGCGAGGGGGACGTGAACACTGAAGCTTTCTTT
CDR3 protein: CASSEGDVNTEAFF

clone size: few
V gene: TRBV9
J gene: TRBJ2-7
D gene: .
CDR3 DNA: TGTGCCAGCAGCGGCGGAGAGGTCTACGAGCAGTACTTC
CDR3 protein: CASSGGEVYEQYF

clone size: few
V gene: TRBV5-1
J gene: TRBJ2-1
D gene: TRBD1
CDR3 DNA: TGCGCCAGCAGCTTGGCCACAGGGGCCCCCGCTTACAATGAGCAGTTCTTC
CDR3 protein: CASSLATGAPAYNEQFF

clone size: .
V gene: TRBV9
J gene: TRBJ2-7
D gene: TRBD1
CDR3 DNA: TGTGCCAGCAGCCCCCACCTGGGACAGGGGGCGCGGGAGCAGTACTTC
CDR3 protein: CASSPHLGQGAREQYF

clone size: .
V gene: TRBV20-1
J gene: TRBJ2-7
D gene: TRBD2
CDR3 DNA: TGCAGTGCTAGTCCGGGACTAGGGGCCTACGAGCAGTACTTC
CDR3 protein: CSASPGLGAYEQYF

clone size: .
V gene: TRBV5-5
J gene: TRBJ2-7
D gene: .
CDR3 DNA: TGTGCCAGCAGCTTCTCCAAGGGCTCCTACGAGCAGTACTTC
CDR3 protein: CASSFSKGSYEQYF

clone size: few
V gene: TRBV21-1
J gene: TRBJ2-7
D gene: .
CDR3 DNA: TGTGCCAGCAGCAAAGGCCGGGGCGAGCAGTACTTC
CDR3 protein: CASSKGRGEQYF

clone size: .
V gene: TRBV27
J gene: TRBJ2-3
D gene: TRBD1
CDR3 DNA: TGTGCCAGCAGAGTGGGGACAGTAGGTGCGCAGTATTTT
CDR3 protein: CASRVGTVGAQYF

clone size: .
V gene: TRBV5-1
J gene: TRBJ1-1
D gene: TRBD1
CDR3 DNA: TGCGCCAGCAGCTTTACAGGGGATAACACTGAAGCTTTCTTT
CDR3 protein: CASSFTGDNTEAFF